Following are 26 T cell receptor beta chains from one sample sequenced in a study of T-cell memory formation after mild COVID-19. Each CDR3 protein is one row after TCRdb ran MiXCR on the 5' RACE reads. The sample lists roughly 28,000 distinct CDR3 sequences; 12% were seen once. Input material: PBMCs or a T cell subset sorted from them (not recorded which). The receptors were sampled from an adult woman who had mild COVID-19 (a few samples of this study predate the infection). Cell type and time point are not known.

This clonotype was found many times. V and J are TRBV11-3 and TRBJ2-1; D remains unclear. The CDR3 runs to 16 residues. Germline CDR1 reads SGHNT; CDR2 reads YENEEA. V lost 1 base and J lost 3, with 13 bases in between. The CDR3 here is CASSLAGHGLYNEQFF. The CDR3 DNA reads as TGTGCCAGCAGCTTAGCCGGGCACGGCCTCTACAATGAGCAGTTCTTC.

At least ten counts were recorded for this clonotype. The chain recombines TRBV21-1 with TRBJ1-2; the D call TRBD1 from the table was never checked on the DNA. TRBV21-1 is a pseudogene segment. This CDR3 spans 15 amino acids. The chain's CDR3 is CASSKEARRDYGYTF. For the CDR3, the DNA is TGTGCCAGCAGCAAAGAAGCGCGCCGGGACTATGGCTACACCTTC.

Many counts were recorded for this clonotype. CDR3 coding DNA: TGTGCCAGCAGCGCTCGGACAGGGGACGCCTATGGCTACACCTTC. This codes for CASSARTGDAYGYTF. The chain has TRBV4-2 and TRBJ1-2; 9 positions agree with TRBD1. V lost 5 bases to trimming and J lost 4 bases; unmatched junction nucleotides: 8. The length of the CDR3 is 15 residues. Germline V gene lookup returns CDR1 LGHNA and CDR2 YNFKEQ.

This clonotype occurred many times. The chain joins TRBV5-1 to TRBJ2-5; 7 nucleotides align to TRBD1. CDR3 size: 16 residues. CDR1 is SGHRS and CDR2 is YFSETQ in the germline V gene. Trimming removed 0 bases from V and 3 bases from J; junction bases left unmatched: 8. CDR3 amino acids: CASSLAVAGGKETQYF. The CDR3 DNA reads TGCGCCAGCAGCTTGGCCGTTGCAGGGGGAAAAGAGACCCAGTACTTC.

The sample holds many counts of this clonotype. The chain uses TRBV29-1 and TRBJ2-5; D is undetermined. CDR1 SQVTM and CDR2 ANQGSEA come from the germline V gene. This CDR3 region has 12 residues. V lost 2 bases and J lost 2, with 6 bases in between. CDR3 nucleotide sequence: TGCAGCGTTGAACATCTACAAGAGACCCAGTACTTC. Translated: CSVEHLQETQYF.

The chain couples TRBV4-2 to TRBJ1-5; D is uncertain. Germline V gives CDR1 LGHNA, CDR2 YNFKEQ. The CDR3 consists of 17 residues. V lost 4 bases and J 6 bases, leaving 22 bases between the germline ends. The CDR3 DNA is TGTGCCAGCAGCCTATCAGACACGAACCCCCGGGGTCAGCCCCAGCATTTT. Amino acids: CASSLSDTNPRGQPQHF.

This clonotype occurred a few times. The chain couples TRBV5-5 to TRBJ1-4, with D perhaps matching TRBD1 (5 bases). V dropped 4 bases and J dropped 0 bases, with 16 bases sitting between them. The length of the CDR3 is 17 residues. Germline V gene lookup returns CDR1 SGHKS and CDR2 YYEKEE (reference sequence). As DNA, the CDR3 is TGTGCCAGCAGCCTACGGGGGAAGCCTGCAACTAATGAAAAACTGTTTTTT. Its protein product is CASSLRGKPATNEKLFF.

This clonotype was seen repeatedly, ten times or more. The rearrangement uses TRBV20-1 and TRBJ2-7, with D perhaps assigned TRBD1 or TRBD2 (6 bases each). With 6 bases removed from V and 0 bases from J, the gap between germline ends came to 15 bases. Germline V gene sequence: CDR1 DFQATT, CDR2 SNEGSKA (reference sequence). The length of the CDR3 is 14 residues. CDR3 in amino acids: CSAQKGGSSYEQYF. DNA for the CDR3: TGCAGTGCCCAGAAGGGGGGTAGCTCCTACGAGCAGTACTTC.

The table lists this clonotype with many counts. V gene TRBV6-6 combines with J gene TRBJ2-5; TRBD1 or TRBD2 may be the D gene (5 bases each). The CDR3 loop spans 14 amino acids. V was shortened by 6 bases and J by 5 bases, with 16 bases between the two germline ends. Germline V gene data show CDR1 as MNHNY and CDR2 as SVGAGI (reference sequence). CDR3 protein: CASRVGAGKETQYF. For the CDR3, the DNA is TGTGCCAGCAGGGTCGGGGCAGGGAAGGAGACCCAGTACTTC.

This clonotype was seen repeatedly, ten times or more. The chain has TRBV3-1 and TRBJ2-7; D is undetermined. This CDR3 has 12 residues. Per the germline V gene, CDR1 is LGHDT and CDR2 is YNNKEL (reference sequence). V lost 4 bases and J 2 bases, leaving 6 bases between the germline ends. The CDR3 loop is CASSRPPYEQYF. The CDR3 DNA reads as TGTGCCAGCAGCCGGCCCCCCTACGAGCAGTACTTC.

This clonotype was found many times. The rearrangement joins TRBV19 to TRBJ1-1; D call uncertain. CDR3 length: 15 residues. Germline CDR1 and CDR2: LNHDA and SQIVND (reference sequence). With 5 bases removed from V and 0 bases from J, the gap between germline ends came to 13 bases. The CDR3 loop reads CASSLRTHLNTEAFF. For the CDR3, the DNA is TGTGCCAGTAGTCTTCGGACGCACCTGAACACTGAAGCTTTCTTT.

This clonotype was found many times. V usage is TRBV10-2 and J usage is TRBJ2-1; the D is unclear. The CDR3 is made up of 15 amino acids. Trimming pared 7 bases from V and 2 bases from J, leaving 15 bases between. Germline V gene data show CDR1 as WSHSY and CDR2 as SAAADI. CDR3 region: CASMVLRGTYNEQFF. The CDR3 nucleotides read TGCGCCAGCATGGTTCTGCGCGGTACCTACAATGAGCAGTTCTTC.

This clonotype was observed many times. The chain joins TRBV3-1 to TRBJ2-6; D may be TRBD1 or TRBD2 (5 bases each). Looked up from germline, CDR1 is LGHDT and CDR2 is YNNKEL (reference sequence). The CDR3 runs 18 residues. Trimming left V 6 bases short and J 2 bases short, with 20 bases between. The chain's CDR3 is CASSYSPGPTTGANVLTF. The CDR3 DNA is TGTGCCAGCAGTTACAGTCCGGGACCAACAACTGGGGCCAACGTCCTGACTTTC.

The chain is built from TRBV7-6 and TRBJ1-3, with D unclear. Trimming pared 5 bases from V and 0 bases from J, leaving 26 bases between. Germline V gives CDR1 SGHVS, CDR2 FNYEAQ. The CDR3 extends over 20 amino acids. The CDR3: CASSDNSIYPDHSSGNTIYF. CDR3 DNA sequence: TGTGCCAGCAGCGATAATTCGATCTACCCAGATCATAGCTCTGGAAACACCATATATTTT.

The chain carries TRBV5-1 and TRBJ1-4, with D uncertain. Germline values: CDR1 SGHRS, CDR2 YFSETQ. V was trimmed by 3 bases and J by 7 bases, leaving 22 bases between them. The CDR3 is 17 residues long. CDR3 sequence: CASSSGRTDPDGEKLFF. The DNA of the CDR3 is TGCGCCAGCAGCTCGGGTAGGACCGACCCGGACGGTGAAAAACTGTTTTTT.

This clonotype showed up many times. The chain is built from TRBV12-3 or TRBV12-4 and TRBJ1-5; unclear D gene. The CDR3 runs to 12 residues. Deletions cut 8 bases from V and 9 bases from J, with 14 bases between. The CDR3 DNA sequence: TGTGCCAGCCTACAGACGACTGGGCCCCAGCATTTT. It yields the protein CASLQTTGPQHF.

This clonotype was seen ten or more times. The rearrangement links TRBV20-1 to TRBJ1-1; D possibly corresponds to TRBD1 (5 bases). Per germline, CDR1 DFQATT and CDR2 SNEGSKA (reference sequence). The CDR3 has 13 residues. V was trimmed by 6 bases and J by 4 bases, leaving 15 bases between them. CDR3 amino acids: CSASGAGITEAFF. The CDR3 nucleotides are TGCAGTGCCAGTGGGGCAGGGATCACTGAAGCTTTCTTT.

This clonotype occurred many times. J is TRBJ1-1 and V is TRBV15; possibly TRBD1 for D (5 bases). The CDR3 contains 14 residues. The V gene's germline CDR1 is LNHNV and CDR2 YYDKDF (reference sequence). Deletions cut 5 bases from V and 11 bases from J, with 21 bases between. The chain's CDR3 is CATSSQLREFTAFF. CDR3 nucleotide sequence: TGTGCCACCAGCTCTCAACTCAGGGAATTTACGGCTTTCTTT.

This clonotype was picked up many times. This sequence joins TRBV11-2 and TRBJ1-2; no clear D gene. V lost 2 bases, J lost 2 bases, and 15 bases lay in between. CDR1 and CDR2 (germline): SGHAT, FQNNGV. This CDR3 is built from 16 residues. The CDR3 nucleotides are TGTGCCAGCAGCTTATCTATTGGGAGGGTAAACTATGGCTACACCTTC. Its protein is CASSLSIGRVNYGYTF.

This chain connects TRBV6-2 or TRBV6-3 to TRBJ2-7; 11 positions match TRBD1. This CDR3 spans 15 amino acids. V shed 0 bases and J 3 bases; nucleotides not matched to a gene: 1. Germline-derived CDR1 and CDR2 are MNHEY and SVGEGT. In DNA, the CDR3 is TGTGCCAGCAGTTACTCCGGGACAGGGGGCTACGAGCAGTACGTC. Translating gives CASSYSGTGGYEQYV.

This clonotype was counted many times. The V gene is TRBV20-1, the J gene TRBJ2-1; the match to TRBD1 covers 9 bases. Germline V gene data show CDR1 as DFQATT and CDR2 as SNEGSKA (reference sequence). The trim removed 1 base at V and 3 bases at J, leaving 1 base unmatched. The CDR3 has 14 amino acids. This CDR3 reads CSARGTGDYNEQFF. The CDR3 DNA follows: TGCAGTGCTAGAGGGACAGGGGACTACAATGAGCAGTTCTTC.

Ten or more counts support this clonotype. This chain links TRBV5-1 with TRBJ1-4; 7 bases are shared with TRBD1. V shed 4 bases, J shed 6 bases, and the junction held 9 bases outside the gene matches. Germline assignment: CDR1 SGHRS and CDR2 YFSETQ. This CDR3 comprises 15 residues. The CDR3 coding sequence is TGCGCCAGCAGCGGAGAGGGACAGCCATATGAAAAACTGTTTTTT. Protein sequence: CASSGEGQPYEKLFF.

This clonotype was counted many times. The chain uses TRBV6-6 and TRBJ1-1; D perhaps matches TRBD1 (5 bases). The CDR3 is 11 residues long. V was pared by 8 bases and J by 7 bases, with 11 bases between. From germline, CDR1 is MNHNY and CDR2 SVGAGI (reference sequence). Here the CDR3 reads CASGGLGEAFF. CDR3 DNA sequence: TGTGCCAGCGGGGGACTAGGTGAAGCTTTCTTT.

At least ten counts were recorded for this clonotype. The V and J genes are TRBV20-1 and TRBJ1-2, with no clear D. Germline V CDR1 and CDR2: DFQATT, SNEGSKA (reference sequence). This CDR3 is built from 11 residues. The CDR3 DNA sequence: TGCAGCGGTTACGAAAACTATGGCTACACCTTC. Translated, it gives CSGYENYGYTF.

This clonotype was counted ten times or more. The chain has TRBV18 and TRBJ1-1; unclear D gene. This CDR3 spans 13 amino acids. V was clipped by 2 bases and J by 1 base, with 5 bases between them. Germline lookup yields CDR1 KGHSH and CDR2 LQKENI. The CDR3 coding sequence is TGTGCCAGCTCACCAATACAGAACACTGAAGCTTTCTTT. As protein: CASSPIQNTEAFF.

This clonotype was found many times. The gene calls are TRBV29-1 and TRBJ1-4; maybe TRBD1 (5 bases). CDR1 is SQVTM and CDR2 is ANQGSEA in the germline V gene. V lost 6 bases to trimming and J lost 3 bases, with 11 bases between them. This CDR3 spans 13 amino acids. This chain's CDR3 is CSVGRDSNEKLFF. The CDR3 bases are TGCAGCGTCGGCCGGGACTCTAATGAAAAACTGTTTTTT.